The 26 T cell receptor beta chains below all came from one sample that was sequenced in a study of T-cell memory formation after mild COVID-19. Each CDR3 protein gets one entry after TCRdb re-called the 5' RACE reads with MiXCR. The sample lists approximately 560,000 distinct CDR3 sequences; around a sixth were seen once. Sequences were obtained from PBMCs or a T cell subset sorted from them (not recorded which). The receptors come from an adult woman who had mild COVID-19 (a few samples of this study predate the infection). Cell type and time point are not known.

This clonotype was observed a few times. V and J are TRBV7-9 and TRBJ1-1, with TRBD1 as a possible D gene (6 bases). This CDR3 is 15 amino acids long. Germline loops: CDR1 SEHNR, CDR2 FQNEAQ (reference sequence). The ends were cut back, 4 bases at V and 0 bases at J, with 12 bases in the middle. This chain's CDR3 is CASSSVRGLNTEAFF. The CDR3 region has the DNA TGTGCCAGCAGCTCCGTTAGGGGGTTGAACACTGAAGCTTTCTTT.

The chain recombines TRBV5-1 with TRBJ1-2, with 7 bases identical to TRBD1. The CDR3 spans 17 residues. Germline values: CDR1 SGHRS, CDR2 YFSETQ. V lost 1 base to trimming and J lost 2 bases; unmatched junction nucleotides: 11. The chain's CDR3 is CASSLFFDRAENYGYTF. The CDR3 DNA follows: TGCGCCAGCAGCTTGTTTTTCGACAGGGCCGAAAACTATGGCTACACCTTC.

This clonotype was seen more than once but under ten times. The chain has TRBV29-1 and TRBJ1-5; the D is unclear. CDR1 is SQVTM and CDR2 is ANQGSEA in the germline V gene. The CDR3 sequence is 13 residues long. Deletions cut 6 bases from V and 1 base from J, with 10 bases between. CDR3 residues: CSVSTGSNQPQHF. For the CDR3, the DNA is TGCAGCGTCTCGACCGGGAGCAATCAGCCCCAGCATTTT.

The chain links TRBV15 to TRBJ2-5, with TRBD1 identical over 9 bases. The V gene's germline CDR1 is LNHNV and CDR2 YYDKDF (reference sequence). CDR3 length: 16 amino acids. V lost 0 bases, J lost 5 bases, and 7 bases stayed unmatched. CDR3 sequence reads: CATSRDLGQGFETQYF. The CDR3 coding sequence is TGTGCCACCAGCAGAGATCTAGGACAGGGGTTCGAGACCCAGTACTTC. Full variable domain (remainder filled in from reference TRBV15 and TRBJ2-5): DAMVIQNPRYQVTQFGKPVTLSCSQTLNHNVMYWYQQKSSQAPKLLFHYYDKDFNNEADTPDNFQSRRPNTSFCFLDIRSPGLGDTAMYLCATSRDLGQGFETQYFGPGTRLLVL.

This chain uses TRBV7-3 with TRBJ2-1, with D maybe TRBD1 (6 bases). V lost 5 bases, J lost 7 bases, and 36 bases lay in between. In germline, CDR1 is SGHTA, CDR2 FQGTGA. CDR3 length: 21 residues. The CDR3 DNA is TGTGCCAGCAGCCCAGAGCGGCTTTCCGCCCGGAATGGGGGCATTTGGAATGAGCAGTTCTTC. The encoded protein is CASSPERLSARNGGIWNEQFF.

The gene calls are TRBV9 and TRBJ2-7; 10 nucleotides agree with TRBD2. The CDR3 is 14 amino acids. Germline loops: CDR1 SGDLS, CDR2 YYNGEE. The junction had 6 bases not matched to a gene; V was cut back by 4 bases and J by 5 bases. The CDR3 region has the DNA TGTGCCAGCAGCCCCAGCGGGAGGGCCCACGAGCAGTACTTC. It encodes CASSPSGRAHEQYF.

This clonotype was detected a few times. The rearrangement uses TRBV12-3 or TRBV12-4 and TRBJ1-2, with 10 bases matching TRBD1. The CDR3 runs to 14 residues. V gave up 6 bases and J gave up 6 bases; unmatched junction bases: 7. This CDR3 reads CASRGTGESDGYTF. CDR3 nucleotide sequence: TGTGCCAGCAGGGGGACAGGGGAAAGCGATGGCTACACCTTC.

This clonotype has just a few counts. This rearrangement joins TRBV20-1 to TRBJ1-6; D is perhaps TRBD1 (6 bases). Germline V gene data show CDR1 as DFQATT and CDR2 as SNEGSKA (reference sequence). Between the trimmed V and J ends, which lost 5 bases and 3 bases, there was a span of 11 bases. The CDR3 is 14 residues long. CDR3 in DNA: TGCAGTGCTTACCGGGACATCTATAATTCACCCCTCCACTTT. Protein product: CSAYRDIYNSPLHF.

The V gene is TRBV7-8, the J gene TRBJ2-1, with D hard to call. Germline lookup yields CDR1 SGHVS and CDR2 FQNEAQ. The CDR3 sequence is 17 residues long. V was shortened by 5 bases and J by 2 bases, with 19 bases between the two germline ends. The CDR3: CASSRHLWAETYNEQFF. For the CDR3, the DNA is TGTGCCAGCAGCCGTCATTTATGGGCGGAGACCTACAATGAGCAGTTCTTC.

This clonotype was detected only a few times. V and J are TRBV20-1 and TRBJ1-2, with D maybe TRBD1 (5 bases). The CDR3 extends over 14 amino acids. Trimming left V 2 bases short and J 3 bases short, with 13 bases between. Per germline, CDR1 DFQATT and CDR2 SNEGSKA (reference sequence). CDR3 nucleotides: TGCAGTGCTAGACCCCGGGGGGGTCACTATGGCTACACCTTC. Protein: CSARPRGGHYGYTF.

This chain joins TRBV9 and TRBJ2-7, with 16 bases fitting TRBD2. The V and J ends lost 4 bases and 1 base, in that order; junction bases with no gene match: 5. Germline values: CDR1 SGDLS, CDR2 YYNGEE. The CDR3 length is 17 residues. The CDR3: CASSPPGLAGGSYEQYF. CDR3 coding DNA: TGTGCCAGCAGCCCTCCGGGACTAGCGGGAGGGTCCTACGAGCAGTACTTC.

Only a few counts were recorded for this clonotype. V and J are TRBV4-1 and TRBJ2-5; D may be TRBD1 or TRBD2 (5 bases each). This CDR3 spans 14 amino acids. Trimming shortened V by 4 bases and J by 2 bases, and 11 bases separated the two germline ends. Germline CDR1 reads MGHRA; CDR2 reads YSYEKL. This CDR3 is CASSPLGTQETQYF. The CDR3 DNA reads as TGCGCCAGCAGCCCCCTAGGGACGCAAGAGACCCAGTACTTC.

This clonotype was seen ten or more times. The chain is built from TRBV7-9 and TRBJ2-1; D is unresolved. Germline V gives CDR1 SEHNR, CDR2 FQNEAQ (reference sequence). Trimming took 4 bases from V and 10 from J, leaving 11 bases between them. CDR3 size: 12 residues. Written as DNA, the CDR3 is TGTGCCAGCAGCTCAGACCGAGAAGAGCAGTTCTTC. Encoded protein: CASSSDREEQFF.

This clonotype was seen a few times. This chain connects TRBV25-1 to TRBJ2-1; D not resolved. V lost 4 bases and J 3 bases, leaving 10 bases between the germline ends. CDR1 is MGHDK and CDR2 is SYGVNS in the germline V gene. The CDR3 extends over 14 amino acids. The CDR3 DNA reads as TGTGCCAGCAGTGGACCTTTGGACTACAATGAGCAGTTCTTC. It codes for CASSGPLDYNEQFF.

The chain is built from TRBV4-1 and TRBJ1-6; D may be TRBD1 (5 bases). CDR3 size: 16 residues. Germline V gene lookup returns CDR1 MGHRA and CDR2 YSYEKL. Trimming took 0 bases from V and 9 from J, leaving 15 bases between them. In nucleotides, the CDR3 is TGCGCCAGCAGCCAAGAAGGGGCGCCGGGGGGTTCACCCCTCCACTTT. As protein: CASSQEGAPGGSPLHF.

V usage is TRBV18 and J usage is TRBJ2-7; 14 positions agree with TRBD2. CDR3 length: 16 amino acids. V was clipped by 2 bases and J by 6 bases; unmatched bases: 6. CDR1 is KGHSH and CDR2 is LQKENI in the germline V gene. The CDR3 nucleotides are TGTGCCAGCTCACCAATGACTAGCGGGAGGGCCGGCGAGCAGTACTTC. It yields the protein CASSPMTSGRAGEQYF. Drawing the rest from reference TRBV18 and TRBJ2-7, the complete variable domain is NAGVMQNPRHLVRRRGQEARLRCSPMKGHSHVYWYRQLPEEGLKFMVYLQKENIIDESGMPKERFSAEFPKEGPSILRIQQVVRGDSAAYFCASSPMTSGRAGEQYFGPGTRLTVT.

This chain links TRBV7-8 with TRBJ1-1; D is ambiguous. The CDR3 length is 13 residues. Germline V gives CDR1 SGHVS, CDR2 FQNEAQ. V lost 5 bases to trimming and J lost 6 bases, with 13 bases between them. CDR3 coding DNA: TGTGCCAGCAGCCTTTCGAGTGTGTCTGAAGCTTTCTTT. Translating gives CASSLSSVSEAFF.

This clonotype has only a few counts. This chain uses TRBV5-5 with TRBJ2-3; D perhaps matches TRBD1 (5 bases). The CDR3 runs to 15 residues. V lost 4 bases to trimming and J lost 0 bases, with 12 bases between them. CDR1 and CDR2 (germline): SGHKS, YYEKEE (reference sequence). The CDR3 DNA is TGTGCCAGCAGCAGAAAACCAGGGAGCACAGATACGCAGTATTTT. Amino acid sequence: CASSRKPGSTDTQYF.

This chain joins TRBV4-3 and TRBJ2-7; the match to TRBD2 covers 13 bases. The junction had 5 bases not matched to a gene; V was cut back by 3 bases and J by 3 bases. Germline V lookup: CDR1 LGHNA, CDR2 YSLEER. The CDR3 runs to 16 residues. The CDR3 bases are TGCGCCAGCAGCCACGGGACTAGCGGGGCTGACTACGAGCAGTACTTC. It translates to CASSHGTSGADYEQYF.

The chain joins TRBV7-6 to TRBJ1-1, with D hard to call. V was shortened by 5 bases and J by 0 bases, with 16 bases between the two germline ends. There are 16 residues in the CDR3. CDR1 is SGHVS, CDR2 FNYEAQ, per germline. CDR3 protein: CASSRRAWPMNTEAFF. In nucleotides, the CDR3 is TGTGCCAGCAGCCGTCGAGCATGGCCAATGAACACTGAAGCTTTCTTT.

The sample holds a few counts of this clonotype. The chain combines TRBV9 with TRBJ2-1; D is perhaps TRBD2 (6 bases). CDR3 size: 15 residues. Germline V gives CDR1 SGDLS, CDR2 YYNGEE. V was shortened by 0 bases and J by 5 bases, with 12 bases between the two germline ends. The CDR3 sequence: CASSVGGSGNNEQFF. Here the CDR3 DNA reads TGTGCCAGCAGCGTAGGGGGTAGCGGAAACAATGAGCAGTTCTTC.

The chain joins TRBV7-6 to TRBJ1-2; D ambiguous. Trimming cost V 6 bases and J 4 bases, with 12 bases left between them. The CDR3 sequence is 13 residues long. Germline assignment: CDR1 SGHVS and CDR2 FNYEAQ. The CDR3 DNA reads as TGTGCCAGCAGTTCTCCGGTGGTCTATGGCTACACCTTC. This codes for CASSSPVVYGYTF.

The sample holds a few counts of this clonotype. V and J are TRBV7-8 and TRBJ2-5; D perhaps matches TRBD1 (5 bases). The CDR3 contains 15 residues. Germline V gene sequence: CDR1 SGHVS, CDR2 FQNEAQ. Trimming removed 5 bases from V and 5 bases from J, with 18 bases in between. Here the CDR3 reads CASSPDLYRLETQYF. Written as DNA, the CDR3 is TGTGCCAGCAGCCCCGACTTATACAGGTTGGAGACCCAGTACTTC.

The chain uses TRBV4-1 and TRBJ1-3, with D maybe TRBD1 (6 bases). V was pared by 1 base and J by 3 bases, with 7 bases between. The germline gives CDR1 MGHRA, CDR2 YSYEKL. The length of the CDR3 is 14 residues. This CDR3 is CASSQGTVGNTIYF. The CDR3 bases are TGCGCCAGCAGCCAAGGGACAGTTGGAAACACCATATATTTT.

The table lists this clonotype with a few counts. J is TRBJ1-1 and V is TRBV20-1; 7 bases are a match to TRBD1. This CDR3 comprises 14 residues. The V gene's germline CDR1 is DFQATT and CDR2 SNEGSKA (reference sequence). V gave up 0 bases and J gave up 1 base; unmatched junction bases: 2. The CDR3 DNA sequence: TGCAGTGCTAGAGATCGGACAGGGAACACTGAAGCTTTCTTT. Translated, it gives CSARDRTGNTEAFF.

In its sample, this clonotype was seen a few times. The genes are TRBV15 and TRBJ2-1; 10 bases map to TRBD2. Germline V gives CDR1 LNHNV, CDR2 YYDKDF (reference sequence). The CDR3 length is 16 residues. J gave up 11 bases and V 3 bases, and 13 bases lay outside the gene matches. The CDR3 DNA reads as TGTGCCACCAGCAGGGGGGGAGCGGGAGGGATCCCAAAGCAGTTCTTC. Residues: CATSRGGAGGIPKQFF. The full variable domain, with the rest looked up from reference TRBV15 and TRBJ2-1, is DAMVIQNPRYQVTQFGKPVTLSCSQTLNHNVMYWYQQKSSQAPKLLFHYYDKDFNNEADTPDNFQSRRPNTSFCFLDIRSPGLGDTAMYLCATSRGGAGGIPKQFFGPGTRLTVL.